The sequence of this TCR beta chain was determined in a study of T cells after posttransplantation cyclophosphamide. Study-level findings and limits: Skin or GI-infiltrating T cells shared few TRB sequences with blood. Recipient CMV seropositivity and CMV reactivation strongly tracked TRB clonality. Later blood repertoires were often dominated by clones from the donor CD8+ memory compartment.

About this clone: What it binds is not known.

This related bone marrow graft donor gave peripheral blood on the day of marrow donation. The table came from immunoSEQ multiplex PCR; TCRdb's copy has only in-frame clones and leaves some out. The sample has 13,000 to 15,000 clones, over 60% seen once. The receptor was isolated from a man aged 50-60 years. The sample comprised memory CD4+ T cells sorted from PBMCs.

The CDR3 region has the DNA TGTGCCAGCTCACCACTCGGCGGAACCACAGATACGCAGTATTTT. The encoded protein is CASSPLGGTTDTQYF. The chain links TRBV18 to TRBJ2-3, with no clear D. The CDR3 consists of 15 residues. Looked up from germline, CDR1 is KGHSH and CDR2 is LQKENI. V gave up 1 base and J gave up 2 bases, with 10 bases separating them.